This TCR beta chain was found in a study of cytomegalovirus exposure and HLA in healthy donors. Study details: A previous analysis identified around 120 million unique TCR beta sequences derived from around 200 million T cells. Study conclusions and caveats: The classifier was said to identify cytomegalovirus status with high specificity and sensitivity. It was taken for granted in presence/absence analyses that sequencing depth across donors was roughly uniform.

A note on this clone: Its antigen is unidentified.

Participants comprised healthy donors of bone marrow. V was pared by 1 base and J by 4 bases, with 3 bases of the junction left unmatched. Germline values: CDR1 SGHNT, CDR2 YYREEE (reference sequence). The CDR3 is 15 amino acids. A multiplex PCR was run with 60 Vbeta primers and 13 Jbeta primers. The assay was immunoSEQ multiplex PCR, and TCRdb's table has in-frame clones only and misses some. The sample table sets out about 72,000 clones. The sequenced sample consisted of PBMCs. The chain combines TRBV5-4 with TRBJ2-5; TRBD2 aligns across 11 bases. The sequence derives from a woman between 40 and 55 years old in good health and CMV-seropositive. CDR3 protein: CASSLNLAGGETQYF. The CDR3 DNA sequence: TGTGCCAGCAGCTTGAACCTAGCGGGGGGAGAGACCCAGTACTTC.